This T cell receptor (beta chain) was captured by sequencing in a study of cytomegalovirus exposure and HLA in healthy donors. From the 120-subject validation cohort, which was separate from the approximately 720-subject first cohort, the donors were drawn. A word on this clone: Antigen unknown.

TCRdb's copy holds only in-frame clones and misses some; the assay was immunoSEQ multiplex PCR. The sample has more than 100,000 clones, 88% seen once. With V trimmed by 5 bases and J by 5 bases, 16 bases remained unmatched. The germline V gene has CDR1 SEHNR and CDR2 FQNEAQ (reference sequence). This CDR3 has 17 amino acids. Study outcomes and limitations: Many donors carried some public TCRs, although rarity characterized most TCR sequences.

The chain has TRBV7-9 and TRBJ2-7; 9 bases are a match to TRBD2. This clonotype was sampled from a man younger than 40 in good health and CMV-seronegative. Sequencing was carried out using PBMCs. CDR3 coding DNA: TGTGCCAGCAGCCCCTGGGGTAGCGGGAGACCAGACCACGAGCAGTACTTC. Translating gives CASSPWGSGRPDHEQYF.